These 10 T cell receptor beta chains were all obtained from the same sample, sequenced in a study of T cell responses to AZD1222 COVID-19 vaccine. The table came from immunoSEQ multiplex PCR; TCRdb's copy has only in-frame clones and leaves some out. This repertoire shows about 100,000 clones, about 83% found once; its top ten account for less than 20%. The sequences come from peripheral blood, collected on day 0 of AZD1222 vaccination. The receptors stem from an adult in good health.

The genes are TRBV7-9 and TRBJ1-2, with D unclear. The CDR3 runs to 13 residues. Trimming removed 5 bases at V and 6 bases at J, with 13 bases between. Germline V gene sequence: CDR1 SEHNR, CDR2 FQNEAQ (reference sequence). The CDR3 DNA reads TGTGCCAGCAGCCGTACACCGACTAATGGCTACACCTTC. Amino acid sequence: CASSRTPTNGYTF.

V usage is TRBV19 and J usage is TRBJ1-2; maybe TRBD1 (6 bases). Trimming removed 6 bases from V and 3 bases from J, with 11 bases in between. The CDR3 sequence is 13 residues long. Germline V lookup: CDR1 LNHDA, CDR2 SQIVND (reference sequence). DNA for the CDR3: TGTGCCAGTAGCAAAGGGGGTGACTATGGCTACACCTTC. This codes for CASSKGGDYGYTF.

V gene TRBV9 combines with J gene TRBJ2-7, with 8 bases identical to TRBD1. After removal of 4 bases from V and 8 bases from J, the junction contained 11 bases not matched to a gene. The germline V gene has CDR1 SGDLS and CDR2 YYNGEE. The CDR3 contains 14 residues. The CDR3 DNA reads as TGTGCCAGCAGCACGGGACAGGACGGTTTAAAGCAGTACTTC. This sequence encodes CASSTGQDGLKQYF.

This clone appeared once. V usage is TRBV5-1 and J usage is TRBJ1-3; 7 bases agree with TRBD1. The J segment lost 4 bases and the V segment lost 0 bases, leaving 7 bases of the junction unmatched. Germline CDR1 is SGHRS and CDR2 is YFSETQ. This CDR3 comprises 16 residues. CDR3 DNA sequence: TGCGCCAGCAGCTTGGATTACAGGGGAACGGGAAACACCATATATTTT. This codes for CASSLDYRGTGNTIYF. Complete variable domain (other parts from reference TRBV5-1 and TRBJ1-3): KAGVTQTPRYLIKTRGQQVTLSCSPISGHRSVSWYQQTPGQGLQFLFEYFSETQRNKGNFPGRFSGRQFSNSRSEMNVSTLELGDSALYLCASSLDYRGTGNTIYFGEGSWLTVV.

This clone has more than one count but fewer than ten. This chain joins TRBV3-1 (or the pseudogene TRBV3-2) and TRBJ2-1, with a weak D call TRBD2 (5 bases). V shed 3 bases and J shed 1 base, with 10 bases lying between them. The CDR3 has 15 amino acids. CDR1 and CDR2 from the germline V gene are LGHDT and YNNKEL (reference sequence). As DNA, the CDR3 is TGTGCCAGCAGCCATGGCGGGCCTTCCTACAATGAGCAGTTCTTC. Protein: CASSHGGPSYNEQFF.

The genes are TRBV15 and TRBJ1-6; no firm D call. This CDR3 comprises 14 residues. Germline V gives CDR1 LNHNV, CDR2 YYDKDF (reference sequence). V gave up 1 base and J gave up 6 bases, with 7 bases separating them. CDR3 nucleotides: TGTGCCACCAGCAGAGTGAAACCTAATTCACCCCTCCACTTT. This codes for CATSRVKPNSPLHF.

This clone was observed once. The V and J genes are TRBV29-1 and TRBJ2-2; TRBD1 matches at 11 bases. Germline values: CDR1 SQVTM, CDR2 ANQGSEA. V was clipped by 6 bases and J by 6 bases; unmatched bases: 3. The CDR3 has 13 amino acids. CDR3: CSVDRGLAGELFF. The CDR3 region has the DNA TGCAGCGTGGACAGGGGGCTTGCCGGGGAGCTGTTTTTT.

The V call is TRBV4-3, the J call TRBJ1-6, with D uncertain. The germline V gene encodes CDR1 LGHNA and CDR2 YSLEER. The CDR3 is 16 amino acids. V lost 0 bases and J lost 7, with 13 bases in between. CDR3: CASSQDTGSQNSPLHF. In DNA form, the CDR3 reads TGCGCCAGCAGCCAAGATACGGGGTCACAAAATTCACCCCTCCACTTT.

The V gene is TRBV7-2, the J gene TRBJ2-2, with D perhaps matching TRBD1 (6 bases). The germline V and J ends were trimmed by 2 bases and 6 bases, with 10 bases remaining between them. Germline V CDR1 and CDR2: SGHTA, FQGNSA. The CDR3 totals 14 residues. The CDR3 loop is CASSLYTGSGELFF. CDR3 coding DNA: TGTGCCAGCAGCTTATACACAGGGTCCGGGGAGCTGTTTTTT. Together with reference TRBV7-2 and TRBJ2-2, the CDR3 gives the full variable domain: GAGVSQSPSNKVTEKGKDVELRCDPISGHTALYWYRQSLGQGLEFLIYFQGNSAPDKSGLPSDRFSAERTGGSVSTLTIQRTQQEDSAVYLCASSLYTGSGELFFGEGSRLTVL.

The CDR3 nucleotides are TGCGCCAGCAGCCCCTTTTCCCGAAGCGACAGGGACGGTGAAGCTTTCTTT. Protein sequence: CASSPFSRSDRDGEAFF. V gene TRBV5-1 combines with J gene TRBJ1-1, with 7 bases fitting TRBD1. CDR3 size: 17 residues. V shed 4 bases and J 7 bases; nucleotides not matched to a gene: 19. The germline CDR1 and CDR2 sequences are SGHRS and YFSETQ.